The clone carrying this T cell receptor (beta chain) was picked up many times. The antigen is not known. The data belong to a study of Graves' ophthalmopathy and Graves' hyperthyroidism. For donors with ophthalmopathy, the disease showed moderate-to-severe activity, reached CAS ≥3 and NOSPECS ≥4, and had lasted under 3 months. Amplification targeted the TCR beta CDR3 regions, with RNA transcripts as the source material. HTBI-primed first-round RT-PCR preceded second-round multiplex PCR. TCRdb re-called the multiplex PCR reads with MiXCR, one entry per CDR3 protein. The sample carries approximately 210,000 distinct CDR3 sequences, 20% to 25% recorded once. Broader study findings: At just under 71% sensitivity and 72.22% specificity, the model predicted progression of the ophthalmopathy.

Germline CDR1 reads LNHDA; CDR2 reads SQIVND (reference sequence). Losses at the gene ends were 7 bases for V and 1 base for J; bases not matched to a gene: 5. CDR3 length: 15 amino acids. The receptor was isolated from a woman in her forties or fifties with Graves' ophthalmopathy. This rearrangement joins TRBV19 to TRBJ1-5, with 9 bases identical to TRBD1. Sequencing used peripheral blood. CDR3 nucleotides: TGTGCCAGTACCCCGACAGGGGGAAGCAATCAGCCCCAGCATTTT. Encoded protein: CASTPTGGSNQPQHF.